This TCR beta chain was captured in a study of Ad26.COV2.S vaccination and SARS-CoV-2 variants. Study background: Donor was in the COV1001 Ad26.COV2.S trial arm. The vaccine Ad26.COV2.S was put into the muscle once, or twice with 56 days between.

The treatment here: 19 received Ad26.COV2.S at low or high dose, single or two shots; several received placebo; per-sample allocation not given. Following the first vaccine or placebo injection, samples were taken on day 63. Study-level results: Total responses of T cells may have been underestimated by the analyses of TCR breadth and depth.

In the case of this clone: The antigen remains unidentified.

CDR3 length: 15 amino acids. Per the germline V gene, CDR1 is SGHKS and CDR2 is YYEKEE (reference sequence). J gave up 2 bases and V 0 bases, and 3 bases lay outside the gene matches. Profiling relied on immunoSEQ multiplex PCR, and the TCRdb table lists in-frame clones only, not all of them. Altogether hundreds of thousands of clones are present, 80% to 90% being singletons, with the ten largest covering about 1.5%. The sequence came from a person aged 18 to 59 who received the Ad26.COV2.S COVID-19 vaccine or a placebo. This chain links TRBV5-5 with TRBJ2-5, with TRBD2 matching over 8 bases. Sequenced here: peripheral blood, sampled in a trial of Ad26.COV2.S vaccine versus placebo. The CDR3 reads CASSLAGLAQETQYF. The CDR3 region has the DNA TGTGCCAGCAGCTTGGCCGGACTAGCACAAGAGACCCAGTACTTC. The variable domain in full, with the rest retrieved from reference TRBV5-5 and TRBJ2-5, is DAGVTQSPTHLIKTRGQQVTLRCSPISGHKSVSWYQQVLGQGPQFIFQYYEKEERGRGNFPDRFSARQFPNYSSELNVNALLLGDSALYLCASSLAGLAQETQYFGPGTRLLVL.